These T cell receptor beta chains were read from a single sample in a study of cytomegalovirus exposure and HLA in healthy donors. Assay: immunoSEQ multiplex PCR; the TCRdb copy retains only in-frame clones and omits some. Its table lists roughly 120,000 clones. Sample: PBMCs. These receptor sequences come from a man aged 18-30 years in good health and CMV-seronegative. Both conserved end residues are part of each CDR3. Fields, in order: D gene, V gene, J gene, CDR3 protein, CDR3 DNA. The D gene is left open where the match is weak.

TRBD1	TRBV7-9	TRBJ1-5	CASSLAVGQGNQPQHF	TGTGCCAGCAGCTTAGCGGTGGGACAGGGCAATCAGCCCCAGCATTTT
TRBD1	TRBV7-8	TRBJ1-4	CASSLALLTGHRQEEKLFF	TGTGCCAGCAGCCTAGCATTGTTGACAGGGCACCGACAGGAGGAAAAACTGTTTTTT
.	TRBV28	TRBJ2-7	CASSLNSKYEQYF	TGTGCCAGCAGTTTGAATTCCAAATACGAGCAGTACTTC
.	TRBV4-1	TRBJ2-1	CASGQDPRRGLSYNEQFF	TGCGCCAGCGGCCAAGATCCTCGGCGGGGCCTCTCCTACAATGAGCAGTTCTTC
.	TRBV30	TRBJ1-2	CAWSVGQGYYTF	TGTGCCTGGAGTGTAGGGCAGGGTTACTACACCTTC
TRBD2	TRBV25-1	TRBJ2-1	CASSEGGRGFF	TGTGCCAGCAGTGAAGGCGGGAGAGGGTTCTTC
TRBD2	TRBV5-4	TRBJ2-1	CASSFTSGRGNEQFF	TGTGCCAGCAGCTTTACTAGCGGGAGAGGAAATGAGCAGTTCTTC
.	TRBV7-3	TRBJ1-1	CASSPTATNEAFF	TGTGCCAGCAGCCCGACAGCTACTAATGAAGCTTTCTTT
TRBD2	TRBV7-2	TRBJ2-7	CASSLEIAGSYEQYF	TGTGCCAGCAGCCTCGAGATAGCGGGATCCTACGAGCAGTACTTC
TRBD1	TRBV25-1	TRBJ2-1	CARVYRGIGNEQFF	TGTGCCAGAGTGTACAGGGGGATAGGAAATGAGCAGTTCTTC
TRBD1	TRBV10-1	TRBJ1-1	CASSEATGNSEAFF	TGCGCCAGCAGTGAGGCGACAGGGAATTCTGAAGCTTTCTTT
TRBD1	TRBV4-1	TRBJ1-2	CASSQGPGQGIYGYTF	TGCGCCAGCAGCCAGGGTCCGGGACAGGGAATTTATGGCTACACCTTC
.	TRBV11-2	TRBJ2-1	CASSFTNGINEQFF	TGTGCCAGCAGCTTTACAAACGGGATCAATGAGCAGTTCTTC
TRBD1	TRBV5-6	TRBJ2-5	CASSLTGGLGETQYF	TGTGCCAGCAGCTTGACAGGGGGCTTAGGAGAGACCCAGTACTTC
TRBD1	TRBV2	TRBJ1-4	CASSGDRGLEKLFF	TGTGCCAGCAGTGGGGACAGGGGGCTTGAAAAACTGTTTTTT
TRBD1	TRBV30	TRBJ1-5	CAWKDTGDGQPQHF	TGTGCCTGGAAAGATACAGGGGATGGGCAGCCCCAGCATTTT
.	TRBV19	TRBJ2-3	CASRRVWLDSTDTQYF	TGTGCCAGTAGGAGGGTTTGGTTAGATAGCACAGACACGCAGTATTTT
TRBD2	TRBV20-1	TRBJ2-3	CSASWSSGQYF	TGCAGTGCTAGCTGGTCTAGCGGGCAGTATTTT
TRBD1	TRBV28	TRBJ2-2	CASSLYGQGATTGELFF	TGTGCCAGCAGTTTATACGGACAGGGGGCAACCACCGGGGAGCTGTTTTTT
.	TRBV15	TRBJ1-1	CATSPEGRTNTEAFF	TGTGCCACCAGCCCCGAGGGCCGGACGAACACTGAAGCTTTCTTT
.	TRBV5-1	TRBJ2-2	CASRIRGDTGELFF	TGCGCCAGCAGGATCCGGGGTGACACCGGGGAGCTGTTTTTT
.	TRBV19	TRBJ2-2	CASSMRQAITGELFF	TGTGCCAGTAGTATGAGACAGGCCATCACCGGGGAGCTGTTTTTT
.	TRBV7-7	TRBJ2-3	CASSLVVGGAQYF	TGTGCTAGCAGCTTAGTGGTGGGCGGGGCGCAGTATTTT
.	TRBV5-4	TRBJ1-1	CASSLEQGLGMNTEAFF	TGTGCCAGCAGCTTGGAGCAGGGGTTGGGAATGAACACTGAAGCTTTCTTT
.	TRBV5-4	TRBJ2-1	CASSPQTTGSYNEQFF	TGTGCCAGCAGCCCACAGACAACTGGCTCCTACAATGAGCAGTTCTTC
.	TRBV18	TRBJ2-7	CASSPTGTSYEQYF	TGTGCCAGCTCACCGACAGGAACCTCCTACGAGCAGTACTTC
TRBD2	TRBV6-1	TRBJ2-1	CASSEDSGGVLYNEQFF	TGTGCCAGCAGTGAAGATAGCGGGGGCGTACTTTACAATGAGCAGTTCTTC
.	TRBV6-1	TRBJ1-1	CASSEGPRQTEAFF	TGTGCCAGCAGTGAGGGGCCTCGGCAGACTGAAGCTTTCTTT
.	TRBV7-8	TRBJ2-6	CASSGRKGSRSSGANVLTF	TGTGCCAGCAGCGGACGTAAGGGGTCCCGTTCCTCTGGGGCCAACGTCCTGACTTTC
.	TRBV29-1	TRBJ1-1	CSVNTEEGFF	TGCAGCGTTAACACGGAGGAGGGCTTCTTT
.	TRBV7-9	TRBJ1-1	CASSLQENTEAFF	TGTGCCAGCAGCCTACAGGAGAACACTGAAGCTTTCTTT
.	TRBV10-3	TRBJ1-5	CAISETTRQPQHF	TGTGCCATCAGTGAGACAACCCGTCAGCCCCAGCATTTT
.	TRBV28	TRBJ1-5	CATQKSGVNQPQHF	TGTGCCACCCAAAAATCAGGGGTCAATCAGCCCCAGCATTTT
TRBD1	TRBV9	TRBJ1-1	CASSAPDRVGTEAFF	TGTGCCAGCAGCGCCCCGGACAGGGTGGGCACTGAAGCTTTCTTT
TRBD1	TRBV4-1	TRBJ1-5	CASSPLTGGRGGNQPQHF	TGCGCCAGCAGCCCTCTCACAGGGGGCAGAGGGGGCAATCAGCCCCAGCATTTT
TRBD1	TRBV11-2	TRBJ2-1	CASSSWDSSYNEQFF	TGTGCCAGCAGCTCATGGGACAGCTCCTACAATGAGCAGTTCTTC
.	TRBV9	TRBJ1-1	CASSVGAAGGSNTEAFF	TGTGCCAGCAGCGTAGGAGCAGCCGGGGGTTCAAACACTGAAGCTTTCTTT
.	TRBV13	TRBJ2-1	CASSPIREVSYNEQFF	TGTGCCAGCAGCCCCATCAGGGAAGTATCCTACAATGAGCAGTTCTTC
.	TRBV5-6	TRBJ1-2	CASSLAGGANYGYTF	TGTGCCAGCAGCTTGGCCGGGGGAGCTAACTATGGCTACACCTTC
.	TRBV7-9	TRBJ2-7	CASSLQAHEQYF	TGTGCCAGCAGCTTACAGGCCCACGAGCAGTACTTC
TRBD1	TRBV5-4	TRBJ1-2	CASSSDRGQGGYTF	TGTGCCAGCAGCTCGGACAGGGGGCAGGGGGGCTACACCTTC
.	TRBV7-6	TRBJ2-5	CASTPGETQYF	TGTGCCAGCACCCCGGGGGAGACCCAGTACTTC
TRBD1	TRBV5-1	TRBJ2-4	CASSLGWLEGANIQYF	TGCGCCAGCAGCTTGGGGTGGTTAGAGGGGGCAAACATTCAGTACTTC
.	TRBV5-8	TRBJ2-1	CASSLGSGPGGQGEQFF	TGTGCCAGCAGCTTGGGTAGCGGGCCCGGGGGCCAAGGAGAGCAGTTCTTC
.	TRBV5-1	TRBJ1-2	CASTLGGTNYGYTF	TGCGCCAGCACCTTAGGGGGAACGAACTATGGCTACACCTTC